The 27 T cell receptor beta chains below were found in one sample sequenced in a study of T cell responses to AZD1222 COVID-19 vaccine. The repertoire was sequenced with immunoSEQ multiplex PCR; TCRdb's copy has only in-frame clones and lacks some. The data contain some 70,000 clones, 75% to 85% of them singletons. Sequenced here: peripheral blood, sampled 28 days after the second AZD1222 dose. The source is an adult who received the AZD1222 COVID-19 vaccine.

The V and J genes are TRBV28 and TRBJ2-7; 11 nucleotides line up with TRBD2. Unmatched junction bases numbered 6, after V lost 3 bases and J lost 5 bases. Per the germline V gene, CDR1 is MDHEN and CDR2 is SYDVKM. The CDR3 is 15 residues long. The DNA of the CDR3 is TGTGCCAGCAGTTTTCCGACTAGCGGGAAGGACGAGCAGTACTTC. Encoded protein: CASSFPTSGKDEQYF.

This rearrangement joins TRBV7-3 to TRBJ2-1; 8 bases are a match to TRBD2. CDR3 length equals 14 residues. Germline V gene lookup returns CDR1 SGHTA and CDR2 FQGTGA. With V trimmed by 0 bases and J by 9 bases, 4 bases remained unmatched. CDR3 nucleotides: TGTGCCAGCAGCTTAACCGGGGGGGCCCTTGAGCAGTTCTTC. Amino acid sequence: CASSLTGGALEQFF. Filled out from reference TRBV7-3 and TRBJ2-1, the complete variable domain reads GAGVSQTPSNKVTEKGKYVELRCDPISGHTALYWYRQSLGQGPEFLIYFQGTGAADDSGLPNDRFFAVRPEGSVSTLKIQRTERGDSAVYLCASSLTGGALEQFFGPGTRLTVL.

This clone was counted once. The rearrangement links TRBV7-8 to TRBJ2-1, with TRBD1 matching 9 bases. The CDR3 covers 16 residues. Germline CDR1 is SGHVS and CDR2 is FQNEAQ. V gave up 5 bases and J gave up 2 bases; unmatched junction bases: 7. Written as DNA, the CDR3 is TGTGCCAGCAGCACCCGGACAGGGGCCCCCTACAATGAGCAGTTCTTC. Amino acid sequence: CASSTRTGAPYNEQFF. The variable domain in full, with the rest retrieved from reference TRBV7-8 and TRBJ2-1, is GAGVSQSPRYKVAKRGQDVALRCDPISGHVSLFWYQQALGQGPEFLTYFQNEAQLDKSGLPSDRFFAERPEGSVSTLKIQRTQQEDSAVYLCASSTRTGAPYNEQFFGPGTRLTVL.

The chain joins TRBV5-4 to TRBJ2-1, with 7 bases matching TRBD2. This CDR3 has 17 amino acids. Germline CDR1 reads SGHNT; CDR2 reads YYREEE (reference sequence). V trimming: 4 bases; J trimming: 0 bases; junction bases outside the gene matches: 10. The CDR3 region is CASSGGRGFSSYNEQFF. CDR3 in DNA: TGTGCCAGCAGCGGTGGGAGGGGCTTCTCCTCCTACAATGAGCAGTTCTTC.

The rearrangement uses TRBV10-2 and TRBJ1-4, with TRBD1 identical over 9 bases. Germline values: CDR1 WSHSY, CDR2 SAAADI. This CDR3 comprises 16 residues. With V trimmed by 3 bases and J by 3 bases, 5 bases remained unmatched. CDR3: CASSDWTGEANEKLFF. The CDR3 DNA follows: TGCGCCAGCAGTGATTGGACAGGGGAAGCTAATGAAAAACTGTTTTTT.

This sequence joins TRBV24-1 and TRBJ2-3, with D perhaps matching TRBD2 (5 bases). Trimming removed 4 bases from V and 2 bases from J, with 12 bases in between. The germline CDR1 and CDR2 sequences are KGHDR and SFDVKD. There are 15 residues in the CDR3. As DNA, the CDR3 is TGTGCCACCAGTGACCTGGCCGGGGACACAGATACGCAGTATTTT. Amino acids: CATSDLAGDTDTQYF.

This clone was seen only once. This chain links TRBV27 with TRBJ2-1; D perhaps matches TRBD1 (6 bases). Germline CDR1 MNHEY, CDR2 SMNVEV (reference sequence). V was pared by 7 bases and J by 15 bases, with 16 bases between. CDR3 size: 11 residues. The CDR3 spells CASTNRVSVFF. The CDR3 DNA reads as TGTGCCAGCACCAACAGGGTATCGGTGTTCTTC.

V and J are TRBV12-3 or TRBV12-4 and TRBJ1-2, with no clear D. The CDR3 is 12 amino acids. V was cut by 1 base and J by 11 bases, with 11 bases left in between. The CDR3 loop reads CASSLVGGSYTF. The CDR3 region has the DNA TGTGCCAGCAGTTTAGTTGGCGGTAGTTACACCTTC.

This CDR3 reads CASSPRDRESYGYTF. The DNA of the CDR3 is TGCGCCAGCAGCCCCCGGGACAGAGAAAGCTATGGCTACACCTTC. The V call is TRBV4-1, the J call TRBJ1-2, with 7 bases lining up with TRBD1. There are 15 residues in the CDR3. With V trimmed by 4 bases and J by 4 bases, 9 bases remained unmatched. Germline V gives CDR1 MGHRA, CDR2 YSYEKL.

This chain links TRBV7-9 with TRBJ1-3; a possible D gene is TRBD1 (6 bases). CDR3 length: 16 residues. The V gene lost 2 bases and the J gene lost 0 bases, with 11 bases spanning the gap. CDR1 SEHNR and CDR2 FQNEAQ come from the germline V gene (reference sequence). The CDR3 DNA reads as TGTGCCAGCAGCTTAACAGGGAGCCTCTCTGGAAACACCATATATTTT. This sequence encodes CASSLTGSLSGNTIYF.

The chain couples TRBV29-1 to TRBJ1-2; TRBD1 is a possible D gene (5 bases). V lost 7 bases and J 4 bases, leaving 22 bases between the germline ends. Germline V gene data show CDR1 as SQVTM and CDR2 as ANQGSEA. This CDR3 has 15 residues. CDR3 in amino acids: CSASDTRFNVYGYTF. The CDR3 DNA is TGCAGCGCCTCGGACACCCGGTTTAATGTCTATGGCTACACCTTC.

The J gene is TRBJ2-1, the V gene TRBV19, with 8 bases aligning to TRBD1. Germline assignment: CDR1 LNHDA and CDR2 SQIVND (reference sequence). V lost 5 bases to trimming and J lost 0 bases; unmatched junction nucleotides: 3. The CDR3 has 15 amino acids. The CDR3 DNA follows: TGTGCCAGTAGTTCAACAGGGGGCTCCTACAATGAGCAGTTCTTC. This encodes CASSSTGGSYNEQFF.

The chain has TRBV28 and TRBJ1-2; no clear D gene. The V end was cut by 6 bases, the J end by 8 bases, with 7 bases between. The CDR3 has 10 residues. From germline, CDR1 is MDHEN and CDR2 SYDVKM. The CDR3, as DNA: TGTGCCAGCAGCTCATACGGCTACACCTTC. It translates to CASSSYGYTF.

The J gene is TRBJ2-5, the V gene TRBV18; D not certain. There are 13 residues in the CDR3. Germline loops: CDR1 KGHSH, CDR2 LQKENI. V lost 3 bases, J lost 2 bases, and 7 bases lay in between. The CDR3 nucleotides are TGTGCCAGCTCACCCTCAGATCAAGAGACCCAGTACTTC. This translates into CASSPSDQETQYF.

CDR3 in DNA: TGTGCCAGCAGCTTAACGGACAGGGGTTCCTACGAGCAGTACTTC. Translating it yields CASSLTDRGSYEQYF. The chain is built from TRBV11-2 and TRBJ2-7; the match to TRBD1 covers 9 bases. This CDR3 spans 15 amino acids. CDR1 SGHAT and CDR2 FQNNGV come from the germline V gene. Trimming removed 2 bases from V and 1 base from J; junction bases left unmatched: 3.

This clone is a singleton in its sample. V gene TRBV24-1 combines with J gene TRBJ2-4; 8 positions agree with TRBD1. With V trimmed by 0 bases and J by 5 bases, 8 bases remained unmatched. The CDR3 spans 17 residues. The V gene's germline CDR1 is KGHDR and CDR2 SFDVKD. The CDR3 region has the DNA TGTGCCACCAGTGATTTGCCAGGGACAGGAGGTGAAAACATTCAGTACTTC. Amino acid sequence: CATSDLPGTGGENIQYF.

This clone has only one observation. DNA for the CDR3: TGTGCCAGCAGCCCCCGACAGGGTTTTGGGGAGACCCAGTACTTC. Its translation is CASSPRQGFGETQYF. The chain links TRBV5-4 to TRBJ2-5, with 7 bases matching TRBD1. Germline CDR1 reads SGHNT; CDR2 reads YYREEE (reference sequence). The length of the CDR3 is 15 residues. V dropped 4 bases and J dropped 5; count of bases not matched to a gene: 11.

This chain joins TRBV3-1 (or the pseudogene TRBV3-2) and TRBJ1-3; perhaps TRBD1 as D (6 bases). The CDR3 is 14 amino acids. The germline V gene encodes CDR1 LGHDT and CDR2 YNNKEL (reference sequence). With 4 bases removed from V and 4 bases from J, the gap between germline ends came to 11 bases. This CDR3 reads CASSRTGQGNTIYF. CDR3 bases: TGTGCCAGCAGCCGTACGGGACAAGGAAACACCATATATTTT.

The chain combines TRBV6-4 with TRBJ1-5; D gene unclear. This CDR3 has 13 amino acids. Trimming shortened V by 2 bases and J by 7 bases, and 9 bases separated the two germline ends. Looked up from germline, CDR1 is MRHNA and CDR2 is SNTAGT. The CDR3 protein is CASSDDVGQPQHF. DNA of the CDR3: TGTGCCAGCAGTGACGATGTAGGACAGCCCCAGCATTTT.

The chain uses TRBV12-3 or TRBV12-4 and TRBJ1-5, with a possible D match to TRBD1 (5 bases). The CDR3 runs to 13 residues. Deletions cut 5 bases from V and 4 bases from J, with 9 bases between. Here the CDR3 reads CASSPQANQPQHF. The CDR3 bases are TGTGCCAGCAGTCCACAGGCAAATCAGCCCCAGCATTTT.

The chain uses TRBV5-8 and TRBJ2-5; 12 nucleotides match TRBD2. V dropped 4 bases and J dropped 5; count of bases not matched to a gene: 6. The CDR3 runs 15 residues. The germline CDR1 and CDR2 sequences are SGHTS and YDEGEE. The CDR3 DNA is TGTGCCAGCAGCCACGGACTAGCGGGGTTGGAGACCCAGTACTTC. It codes for CASSHGLAGLETQYF.

The rearrangement links TRBV5-5 to TRBJ2-1; possibly TRBD1 or TRBD2 for D (5 bases each). V lost 4 bases and J lost 4, with 12 bases in between. Germline CDR1 is SGHKS and CDR2 is YYEKEE (reference sequence). This CDR3 has 14 residues. The DNA for the CDR3 is TGTGCCAGCAGCCGACGGGACGGTTACAATGAGCAGTTCTTC. Its protein is CASSRRDGYNEQFF.

The chain carries TRBV12-3 or TRBV12-4 and TRBJ2-7; D is tentatively TRBD1 or TRBD2 (5 bases each). This CDR3 is built from 13 residues. Trimming removed 5 bases from V and 4 bases from J, with 12 bases in between. In DNA form, the CDR3 reads TGTGCCAGCAGTCCGGGACCTCCTTACGAGCAGTACTTC. It yields the protein CASSPGPPYEQYF.

The V call is TRBV16, the J call TRBJ1-6; tentatively, D is TRBD1 (6 bases). The CDR3 sequence is 15 residues long. In germline, CDR1 is KGHSY, CDR2 FQNENV. Trimming took off 5 bases at V and 8 bases at J, with 16 bases between the two ends. The CDR3 reads CASSLGRTDHSPLHF. The CDR3 bases are TGTGCCAGCAGCTTGGGAAGGACAGACCATTCACCCCTCCACTTT.

This clone occurred once. CDR3 sequence (DNA): TGCAGCCTCGTGACAGGGGTGAGAGGCACTGAAGCTTTCTTT. It codes for CSLVTGVRGTEAFF. This chain uses TRBV29-1 with TRBJ1-1; 8 bases line up with TRBD1. J gave up 4 bases and V 8 bases, and 12 bases lay outside the gene matches. The germline gives CDR1 SQVTM, CDR2 ANQGSEA. CDR3 length: 14 amino acids.

In nucleotides, the CDR3 is TGTGCCAGCAGCCCTTCGGGACGGGGTAATGAAAAACTGTTTTTT. This gives the protein CASSPSGRGNEKLFF. The chain is built from TRBV7-8 and TRBJ1-4, with D perhaps TRBD1 (5 bases). The CDR3 has 15 amino acids. CDR1 and CDR2 (germline): SGHVS, FQNEAQ. Trimming pared 5 bases from V and 4 bases from J, leaving 14 bases between.

The chain uses TRBV30 and TRBJ2-2, with TRBD1 matching 10 bases. Trimming took 3 bases from V and 3 from J; bases not matched to a gene: 4. The CDR3 spans 15 residues. The germline CDR1 and CDR2 sequences are GTSNPN and SVGIG (reference sequence). The CDR3 sequence is CAWRGQGVDTGELFF. The CDR3 DNA sequence: TGTGCCTGGAGAGGACAGGGGGTTGACACCGGGGAGCTGTTTTTT.